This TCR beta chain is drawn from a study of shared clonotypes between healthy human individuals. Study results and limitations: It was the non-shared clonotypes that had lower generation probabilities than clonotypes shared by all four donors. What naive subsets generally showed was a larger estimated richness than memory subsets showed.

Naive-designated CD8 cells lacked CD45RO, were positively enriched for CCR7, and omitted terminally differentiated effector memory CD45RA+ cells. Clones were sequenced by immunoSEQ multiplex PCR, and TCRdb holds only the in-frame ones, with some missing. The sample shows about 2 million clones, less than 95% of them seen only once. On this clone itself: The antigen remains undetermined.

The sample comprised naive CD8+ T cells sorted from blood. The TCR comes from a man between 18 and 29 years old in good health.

CDR3 nucleotide sequence: TGTGCCAGCAGTGAAGCGCTTAGCGGGAGGTTCTGGGAGCAGTTCTTC. Encoded protein: CASSEALSGRFWEQFF. The chain carries TRBV6-1 and TRBJ2-1; 10 positions match TRBD2. Germline lookup yields CDR1 MNHNS and CDR2 SASEGT. The CDR3 is 16 amino acids. V lost 0 bases, J lost 10 bases, and 9 bases stayed unmatched.